The 7 T cell receptor beta chains given below trace back to one sample, sequenced in a study of blood T cells in healthy people across ages. The authors ran a second PCR of 7 to 11 cycles using a sample-barcoded 5' primer and a J-beta primer mix. TCRdb re-derived calls from the 5' RACE reads in MiXCR, one entry per CDR3 protein. Here the sample spans about 580,000 distinct CDR3 sequences, around 48% being singletons. Sequenced: blood. The receptors originated from a man at least 80 years old in good health.

The chain couples TRBV7-9 to TRBJ2-7; no firm D call. CDR1 and CDR2 from the germline V gene are SEHNR and FQNEAQ (reference sequence). The CDR3 runs 15 residues. Trimming took off 1 base at V and 1 base at J, with 11 bases between the two ends. The CDR3 loop reads CASSLEGQPSYEQYF. As DNA, the CDR3 is TGTGCCAGCAGCTTAGAAGGCCAGCCATCCTACGAGCAGTACTTC.

This clonotype was detected only a few times. The chain links TRBV9 to TRBJ1-4, with D possibly TRBD1 on 5 matching bases. This CDR3 is 15 amino acids long. The germline gives CDR1 SGDLS, CDR2 YYNGEE. V lost 2 bases, J lost 4 bases, and 12 bases lay in between. The CDR3, as DNA: TGTGCCAGCAGCGTCAACGAGGGGTATAATGAAAAACTGTTTTTT. As protein: CASSVNEGYNEKLFF.

The chain joins TRBV20-1 to TRBJ2-3; 8 bases line up with TRBD2. Germline V gives CDR1 DFQATT, CDR2 SNEGSKA (reference sequence). The V and J ends lost 4 bases and 5 bases, in that order; junction bases with no gene match: 5. The CDR3 is made up of 13 amino acids. CDR3 coding DNA: TGCAGTGCTACCGGGAGGGCCATAGATACGCAGTATTTT. Encoded protein: CSATGRAIDTQYF.

This sequence joins TRBV21-1 and TRBJ2-3; the table calls TRBD1, which could not be checked here. TRBV21-1 is recorded as a pseudogene. The length of the CDR3 is 17 residues. The CDR3 spells CASSQGDRRYSTDTQYF. DNA for the CDR3: TGTGCCAGCAGCCAAGGGGACAGACGTTATAGCACAGATACGCAGTATTTT.

CDR3 in DNA: TGTGCCATCAGGGGGGAGCCAACAGATACGCAGTATTTT. Protein product: CAIRGEPTDTQYF. V usage is TRBV6-2 or TRBV6-3 and J usage is TRBJ2-3, with a weak D call TRBD1 (7 bases). The CDR3 has 13 residues. Trimming removed 10 bases at V and 3 bases at J, with 14 bases between. The germline V gene encodes CDR1 MNHEY and CDR2 SVGEGT.

The CDR3 spells CASSQERGTHEQYF. The CDR3 DNA is TGTGCCAGCAGCCAAGAGAGAGGGACCCACGAGCAGTACTTC. The chain combines TRBV14 with TRBJ2-7; D tentatively fits TRBD1 or TRBD2 (5 bases each). V was clipped by 0 bases and J by 5 bases, with 11 bases between them. The CDR3 has 14 residues. Germline V gene data show CDR1 as SGHDN and CDR2 as FVKESK.

This rearrangement joins TRBV20-1 to TRBJ2-5; possibly TRBD1 for D (6 bases). This CDR3 spans 12 amino acids. Germline V gene lookup returns CDR1 DFQATT and CDR2 SNEGSKA (reference sequence). Trimming removed 4 bases from V and 1 base from J, with 7 bases in between. The CDR3 DNA sequence: TGCAGTGCTACGGACAGCCAAGAGACCCAGTACTTC. Amino acids: CSATDSQETQYF.